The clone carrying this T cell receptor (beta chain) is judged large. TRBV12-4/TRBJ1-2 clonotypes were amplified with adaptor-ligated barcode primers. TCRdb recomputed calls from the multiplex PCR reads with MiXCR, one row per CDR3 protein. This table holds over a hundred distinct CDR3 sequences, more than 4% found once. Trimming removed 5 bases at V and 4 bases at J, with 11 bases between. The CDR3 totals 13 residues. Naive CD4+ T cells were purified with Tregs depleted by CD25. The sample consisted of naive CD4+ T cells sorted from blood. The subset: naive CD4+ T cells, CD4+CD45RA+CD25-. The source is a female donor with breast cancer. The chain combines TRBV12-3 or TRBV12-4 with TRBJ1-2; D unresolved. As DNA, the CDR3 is TGTGCCAGCAGTAACAAAGCCCGCTATGGCTACACCTTC. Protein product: CASSNKARYGYTF.